This TCR beta chain was recovered during a study of shared clonotypes between healthy human individuals. The overall study: The donors, a couple of women and three men, were aged 18 to 49. Study-level results: Despite large depth, rarefaction showed incomplete sorted-subset sequencing. Of the naive CD4 clonotypes, roughly 5% were shared across several donors.

V was clipped by 2 bases and J by 8 bases; unmatched bases: 18. Germline CDR1 SGHRS, CDR2 YFSETQ. The CDR3 is made up of 18 amino acids. Sequenced by immunoSEQ multiplex PCR; TCRdb stores in-frame clones only, minus some. The table lists roughly 220,000 clones, 65% to 70% of them singletons. Remarks on this clone: Its antigen is still unknown.

V usage is TRBV5-1 and J usage is TRBJ2-3; 9 bases map to TRBD2. The sequenced material came from memory CD4+ T cells sorted from blood. Subset meaning: CD45RA-negative fraction. This TCR derives from a man aged 25 to 40 in good health. CDR3 sequence (DNA): TGCGCCAGCAGCTTACGTATGGGTGTAGCGGGAGTTGCGGTTACGCAGTATTTT. This encodes CASSLRMGVAGVAVTQYF.